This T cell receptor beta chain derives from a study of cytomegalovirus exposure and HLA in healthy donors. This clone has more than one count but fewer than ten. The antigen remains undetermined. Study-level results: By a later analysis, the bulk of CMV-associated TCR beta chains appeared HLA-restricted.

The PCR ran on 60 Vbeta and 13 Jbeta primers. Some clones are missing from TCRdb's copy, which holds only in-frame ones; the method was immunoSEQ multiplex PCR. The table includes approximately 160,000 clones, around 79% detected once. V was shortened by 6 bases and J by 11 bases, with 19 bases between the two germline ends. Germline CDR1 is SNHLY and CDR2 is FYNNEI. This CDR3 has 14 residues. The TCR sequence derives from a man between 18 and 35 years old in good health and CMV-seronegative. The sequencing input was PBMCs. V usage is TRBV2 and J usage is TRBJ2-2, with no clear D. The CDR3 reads CASSDILVAGELFF. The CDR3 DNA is TGTGCCAGCAGCGATATACTGGTAGCTGGTGAGCTGTTTTTT.